The rows below give T cell receptor beta chains drawn from one sample of a study of cytomegalovirus exposure and HLA in healthy donors. Clones were read by immunoSEQ multiplex PCR, and TCRdb kept only the in-frame ones, dropping some. Of tens of thousands of clones in the sample, roughly 80% were seen once. Sequencing was performed on PBMCs. Receptors originate from a girl aged 2 to 10 in good health and CMV-seropositive. Each CDR3 is given with its conserved first and last residue. Fields, in order: D gene, J gene, clone size, V gene, CDR3 protein, CDR3 DNA. D genes are given only for firm matches. Not every row has a clone size; where given, it reads once, few, many or a size class.

d_call: TRBD2; j_call: TRBJ2-1; clone_size: NA; v_call: TRBV27; cdr3_aa: CASSLWGLAYNEQFF; cdr3_nt: TGTGCCAGCAGTTTATGGGGACTAGCCTACAATGAGCAGTTCTTC
d_call: TRBD1; j_call: TRBJ2-1; clone_size: NA; v_call: TRBV19; cdr3_aa: CASSLGQGKGEQFF; cdr3_nt: TGTGCCAGTAGCCTTGGACAGGGAAAGGGTGAGCAGTTCTTC
d_call: TRBD1; j_call: TRBJ2-1; clone_size: NA; v_call: TRBV7-2; cdr3_aa: CASSPSRGHNEQFF; cdr3_nt: TGTGCCAGCAGCCCCAGTAGGGGGCACAATGAGCAGTTCTTC
d_call: TRBD1; j_call: TRBJ1-1; clone_size: NA; v_call: TRBV5-1; cdr3_aa: CASSLVGDRGTEAFF; cdr3_nt: TGCGCCAGCAGCTTGGTGGGGGACAGGGGCACTGAAGCTTTCTTT
d_call: TRBD1; j_call: TRBJ2-7; clone_size: NA; v_call: TRBV10-3; cdr3_aa: CAIVPGQGTYEQYF; cdr3_nt: TGTGCCATTGTGCCGGGACAGGGGACCTACGAGCAGTACTTC
d_call: TRBD1; j_call: TRBJ2-3; clone_size: NA; v_call: TRBV28; cdr3_aa: CASSLSGTGGDTQYF; cdr3_nt: TGTGCCAGCAGTTTATCCGGGACAGGGGGAGATACGCAGTATTTT
d_call: NA; j_call: TRBJ1-5; clone_size: NA; v_call: TRBV5-6; cdr3_aa: CASSSPYQPQHF; cdr3_nt: TGTGCCAGCAGCTCCCCTTATCAGCCCCAGCATTTT
d_call: TRBD2; j_call: TRBJ2-1; clone_size: NA; v_call: TRBV18; cdr3_aa: CASSPTIAGGGEQFF; cdr3_nt: TGTGCCAGCTCCCCTACTATAGCGGGAGGGGGAGAGCAGTTCTTC
d_call: NA; j_call: TRBJ2-3; clone_size: once; v_call: TRBV6-5; cdr3_aa: CASDDRYTQYF; cdr3_nt: TGTGCCAGCGACGACAGATATACGCAGTATTTT
d_call: TRBD2; j_call: TRBJ2-2; clone_size: NA; v_call: TRBV2; cdr3_aa: CASTGASGSPRTGELFF; cdr3_nt: TGTGCCAGCACAGGGGCTAGCGGGAGCCCGAGAACCGGGGAGCTGTTTTTT
d_call: NA; j_call: TRBJ1-2; clone_size: NA; v_call: TRBV28; cdr3_aa: CASSLSSYGYTF; cdr3_nt: TGTGCCAGCAGTTTATCATCCTATGGCTACACCTTC
d_call: NA; j_call: TRBJ2-3; clone_size: NA; v_call: TRBV28; cdr3_aa: CASSPMELGDTQYF; cdr3_nt: TGTGCCAGCAGCCCAATGGAGTTGGGAGATACGCAGTATTTT
d_call: NA; j_call: TRBJ2-7; clone_size: NA; v_call: TRBV5-6; cdr3_aa: CASTWGPEEQYF; cdr3_nt: TGTGCCAGCACATGGGGGCCGGAGGAGCAGTACTTC
d_call: NA; j_call: TRBJ2-4; clone_size: NA; v_call: TRBV2; cdr3_aa: CASMRQGNIQYF; cdr3_nt: TGTGCCAGCATGAGGCAGGGAAACATTCAGTACTTC
d_call: TRBD1; j_call: TRBJ1-1; clone_size: once; v_call: TRBV18; cdr3_aa: CASSPQDRLEAFF; cdr3_nt: TGTGCCAGCTCACCTCAGGACAGGTTAGAAGCTTTCTTT
d_call: NA; j_call: TRBJ1-1; clone_size: NA; v_call: TRBV7-6; cdr3_aa: CASSSQGNTEAFF; cdr3_nt: TGTGCCAGCAGCTCTCAGGGGAACACTGAAGCTTTCTTT
d_call: NA; j_call: TRBJ2-7; clone_size: NA; v_call: TRBV29-1; cdr3_aa: CSVTGSDYEQYF; cdr3_nt: TGCAGCGTGACGGGTTCTGACTACGAGCAGTACTTC
d_call: TRBD2; j_call: TRBJ2-7; clone_size: once; v_call: TRBV10-3; cdr3_aa: CAISERLAGKPYEQYF; cdr3_nt: TGTGCCATCAGTGAGCGACTAGCGGGAAAACCCTACGAGCAGTACTTC
d_call: NA; j_call: TRBJ1-5; clone_size: NA; v_call: TRBV6-5; cdr3_aa: CASSSEGYQPQHF; cdr3_nt: TGTGCCAGCAGTTCCGAGGGATATCAGCCCCAGCATTTT
d_call: TRBD1; j_call: TRBJ1-1; clone_size: NA; v_call: TRBV5-6; cdr3_aa: CASSWDRGMYTEAFF; cdr3_nt: TGTGCCAGCAGCTGGGACAGGGGAATGTACACTGAAGCTTTCTTT
d_call: NA; j_call: TRBJ1-1; clone_size: NA; v_call: TRBV6-5; cdr3_aa: CASSYLTRGNTEAFF; cdr3_nt: TGTGCCAGCAGTTACTTAACCAGGGGGAACACTGAAGCTTTCTTT
d_call: NA; j_call: TRBJ1-1; clone_size: NA; v_call: TRBV7-2; cdr3_aa: CASSLGLVGSAFF; cdr3_nt: TGTGCCAGCAGCTTAGGATTAGTGGGCTCGGCTTTCTTT
d_call: NA; j_call: TRBJ2-5; clone_size: NA; v_call: TRBV7-2; cdr3_aa: CASRAPPWETQYF; cdr3_nt: TGTGCCAGCAGAGCCCCTCCGTGGGAGACCCAGTACTTC
d_call: NA; j_call: TRBJ2-3; clone_size: NA; v_call: TRBV19; cdr3_aa: CASSSQEGTDTQYF; cdr3_nt: TGTGCCAGTAGTAGCCAGGAGGGCACAGATACGCAGTATTTT
d_call: NA; j_call: TRBJ2-1; clone_size: NA; v_call: TRBV30; cdr3_aa: CAWSIAASYNEQFF; cdr3_nt: TGTGCCTGGAGTATAGCGGCCTCCTACAATGAGCAGTTCTTC
d_call: TRBD2; j_call: TRBJ2-1; clone_size: NA; v_call: TRBV19; cdr3_aa: CASSIRLAPIEQFF; cdr3_nt: TGTGCCAGTAGTATCAGACTAGCTCCCATAGAGCAGTTCTTC
d_call: NA; j_call: TRBJ2-5; clone_size: NA; v_call: TRBV27; cdr3_aa: CASSSKGGRETQYF; cdr3_nt: TGTGCCAGCAGTTCGAAGGGGGGGAGGGAGACCCAGTACTTC
d_call: NA; j_call: TRBJ2-7; clone_size: NA; v_call: TRBV4-1; cdr3_aa: CASSQDTAYEQYF; cdr3_nt: TGCGCCAGCAGCCAAGACACAGCCTACGAGCAGTACTTC
d_call: NA; j_call: TRBJ1-5; clone_size: NA; v_call: TRBV4-2; cdr3_aa: CASSPVSERNGQPQHF; cdr3_nt: TGTGCCAGCAGCCCCGTAAGTGAGCGGAACGGTCAGCCCCAGCATTTT
d_call: NA; j_call: TRBJ1-5; clone_size: NA; v_call: TRBV7-9; cdr3_aa: CASSLGWDTGNQPQHF; cdr3_nt: TGTGCCAGCAGCTTAGGCTGGGATACGGGGAATCAGCCCCAGCATTTT
d_call: NA; j_call: TRBJ1-2; clone_size: NA; v_call: TRBV18; cdr3_aa: CASSPPGSARGYGYTF; cdr3_nt: TGTGCCAGCTCACCACCCGGTTCAGCCCGGGGTTATGGCTACACCTTC
d_call: TRBD1; j_call: TRBJ1-5; clone_size: NA; v_call: TRBV7-3; cdr3_aa: CASSLYGRQGVQPQHF; cdr3_nt: TGTGCCAGCAGCTTATATGGGAGACAGGGAGTCCAGCCCCAGCATTTT
d_call: TRBD1; j_call: TRBJ2-5; clone_size: NA; v_call: TRBV6-6; cdr3_aa: CASKTPGGSETQYF; cdr3_nt: TGTGCCAGTAAAACCCCAGGGGGCAGCGAGACCCAGTACTTC
d_call: TRBD2; j_call: TRBJ2-1; clone_size: NA; v_call: TRBV19; cdr3_aa: CASSRTSGAYNEQFF; cdr3_nt: TGTGCCAGTAGTAGGACTAGCGGCGCCTACAATGAGCAGTTCTTC
d_call: NA; j_call: TRBJ2-5; clone_size: NA; v_call: TRBV7-6; cdr3_aa: CASSLALQGQETQYF; cdr3_nt: TGTGCCAGCAGCTTAGCCTTACAGGGCCAAGAGACCCAGTACTTC
d_call: NA; j_call: TRBJ2-1; clone_size: NA; v_call: TRBV5-1; cdr3_aa: CASSFSSSSLINEQFF; cdr3_nt: TGCGCCAGCAGCTTTTCATCTAGCTCCCTCATCAATGAGCAGTTCTTC
d_call: TRBD2; j_call: TRBJ2-3; clone_size: NA; v_call: TRBV7-3; cdr3_aa: CASSLTREGTDTQYF; cdr3_nt: TGTGCCAGCAGCTTAACGCGGGAGGGAACAGATACGCAGTATTTT
d_call: TRBD1; j_call: TRBJ1-2; clone_size: NA; v_call: TRBV29-1; cdr3_aa: CSVDQGAEISGYTF; cdr3_nt: TGCAGCGTTGATCAGGGGGCGGAAATCTCTGGCTACACCTTC
d_call: NA; j_call: TRBJ2-7; clone_size: NA; v_call: TRBV28; cdr3_aa: CASTIFRDLAYEQYF; cdr3_nt: TGTGCCAGTACCATCTTCCGGGACTTGGCCTACGAGCAGTACTTC
d_call: TRBD2; j_call: TRBJ2-1; clone_size: NA; v_call: TRBV6-4; cdr3_aa: CASSDLAGGGNEQFF; cdr3_nt: TGTGCCAGCAGTGACTTGGCGGGAGGTGGCAATGAGCAGTTCTTC
d_call: NA; j_call: TRBJ1-5; clone_size: NA; v_call: TRBV6-1; cdr3_aa: CASSEIKQGDQPQHF; cdr3_nt: TGTGCCAGCAGTGAAATTAAACAGGGCGATCAGCCCCAGCATTTT
d_call: TRBD2; j_call: TRBJ2-2; clone_size: NA; v_call: TRBV5-4; cdr3_aa: CASSLSPGGHGELFF; cdr3_nt: TGTGCCAGCAGCTTGTCCCCGGGAGGGCACGGGGAGCTGTTTTTT
d_call: TRBD2; j_call: TRBJ2-1; clone_size: NA; v_call: TRBV5-1; cdr3_aa: CASFDGRAWNEQFF; cdr3_nt: TGCGCCAGCTTTGACGGGAGGGCATGGAATGAGCAGTTCTTC
d_call: TRBD1; j_call: TRBJ1-4; clone_size: NA; v_call: TRBV28; cdr3_aa: CASGNRDSNEKLFF; cdr3_nt: TGTGCCAGCGGAAACCGGGACAGTAATGAAAAACTGTTTTTT
d_call: NA; j_call: TRBJ2-1; clone_size: NA; v_call: TRBV9; cdr3_aa: CASSSRAEPYNEQFF; cdr3_nt: TGTGCCAGCAGCTCCCGCGCCGAACCCTACAATGAGCAGTTCTTC
d_call: TRBD2; j_call: TRBJ2-6; clone_size: NA; v_call: TRBV4-3; cdr3_aa: CASSQDPAGGSSGANVLTF; cdr3_nt: TGCGCCAGCAGCCAAGATCCAGCGGGAGGGAGCTCTGGGGCCAACGTCCTGACTTTC
d_call: NA; j_call: TRBJ2-6; clone_size: NA; v_call: TRBV28; cdr3_aa: CASSFPYSGANVLTF; cdr3_nt: TGTGCCAGCAGTTTCCCCTACTCTGGGGCCAACGTCCTGACTTTC
d_call: NA; j_call: TRBJ1-2; clone_size: NA; v_call: TRBV7-8; cdr3_aa: CASSVDSRPVF; cdr3_nt: TGTGCCAGCAGCGTGGACAGCCGACCAGTCTTC
d_call: NA; j_call: TRBJ2-7; clone_size: NA; v_call: TRBV27; cdr3_aa: CASSSSIEQYF; cdr3_nt: TGTGCCAGCAGTTCTAGCATTGAGCAGTACTTC
d_call: TRBD1; j_call: TRBJ1-2; clone_size: NA; v_call: TRBV9; cdr3_aa: CASSVDPARGSGYTF; cdr3_nt: TGTGCCAGCAGCGTAGACCCCGCCAGGGGGTCAGGCTACACCTTC
d_call: NA; j_call: TRBJ2-1; clone_size: NA; v_call: TRBV7-8; cdr3_aa: CASSLAGGYNEQFF; cdr3_nt: TGTGCCAGCAGCTTAGCGGGGGGCTACAATGAGCAGTTCTTC
d_call: NA; j_call: TRBJ1-2; clone_size: NA; v_call: TRBV4-2; cdr3_aa: CASSQNSQDGYTF; cdr3_nt: TGTGCCAGCAGCCAAAATTCACAAGATGGCTACACCTTC
d_call: TRBD2; j_call: TRBJ2-7; clone_size: NA; v_call: TRBV6-6; cdr3_aa: CASSATGTSGYEQYF; cdr3_nt: TGTGCCAGCAGCGCGACCGGGACTAGCGGCTACGAGCAGTACTTC
d_call: TRBD2; j_call: TRBJ2-7; clone_size: NA; v_call: TRBV5-1; cdr3_aa: CASSPVLAAYEQYF; cdr3_nt: TGCGCCAGCAGCCCGGTGCTAGCGGCCTACGAGCAGTACTTC
d_call: NA; j_call: TRBJ2-3; clone_size: NA; v_call: TRBV27; cdr3_aa: CASSLFGLRSEGTDTQYF; cdr3_nt: TGTGCCAGCAGTTTATTCGGGTTGCGGTCGGAGGGGACAGATACGCAGTATTTT